Listed here are 24 T cell receptor beta chains from one sample, sequenced in a study of blood T cell repertoires in COVID-19. Clones were sequenced by immunoSEQ multiplex PCR, and TCRdb holds only the in-frame ones, with some missing. The data contain approximately 99,000 clones, just over 85% of them singletons. The source material was peripheral blood. The receptors were gathered from a human donor in a cohort sampled during active COVID-19.

V usage is TRBV28 and J usage is TRBJ1-2; possibly TRBD1 for D (5 bases). The V and J ends lost 6 bases and 3 bases respectively, with 14 bases between them. CDR3 size: 14 residues. CDR1 and CDR2 (germline): MDHEN, SYDVKM. The CDR3 DNA follows: TGTGCCAGCAGGGGGCAGGGTGGGGACTATGGCTACACCTTC. It is translated as CASRGQGGDYGYTF.

V and J are TRBV19 and TRBJ2-7; the match to TRBD1 covers 9 bases. This CDR3 comprises 13 residues. Per the germline V gene, CDR1 is LNHDA and CDR2 is SQIVND (reference sequence). The trim removed 4 bases at V and 9 bases at J, leaving 7 bases unmatched. The DNA of the CDR3 is TGTGCCAGTAGTAGCAGGACAGGGGACGGGCAGTACTTC. As protein: CASSSRTGDGQYF.

The rearrangement joins TRBV4-2 to TRBJ1-3, with 8 nucleotides matching TRBD1. The CDR3 runs 19 residues. CDR1 is LGHNA, CDR2 YNFKEQ, per germline. The junction had 11 bases not matched to a gene; V was cut back by 1 base and J by 0 bases. As DNA, the CDR3 is TGTGCCAGCAGCCAAGGGGACCGGACAGGGTGGTTCTCTGGAAACACCATATATTTT. Translating gives CASSQGDRTGWFSGNTIYF.

CDR3 DNA: TGTGCCAGCAGCCTATCCTCAGGGCAATATCAGCCCCAGCATTTT. It specifies CASSLSSGQYQPQHF. The chain employs TRBV3-1 (or the pseudogene TRBV3-2) and TRBJ1-5; perhaps TRBD1 as D (5 bases). CDR1 is LGHDT, CDR2 YNNKEL, per germline (reference sequence). CDR3 size: 15 residues. Trimming stripped 4 bases from V and 5 bases from J, with 15 bases between.

The CDR3 region has the DNA TGTGCCAGCAGTTTGCATACAGGGAATCCTGGAAACACCATATATTTT. Amino acids: CASSLHTGNPGNTIYF. The genes are TRBV11-2 and TRBJ1-3, with D tentatively TRBD1 (6 bases). The germline V and J ends were trimmed by 6 bases and 2 bases, with 17 bases remaining between them. The CDR3 has 16 amino acids. Germline V gene lookup returns CDR1 SGHAT and CDR2 FQNNGV.

The chain links TRBV28 to TRBJ2-7, with no clear D. From germline, CDR1 is MDHEN and CDR2 SYDVKM. V lost 6 bases, J lost 6 bases, and 9 bases lay in between. The CDR3 extends over 11 amino acids. DNA of the CDR3: TGTGCCAGCAGCCAATCGGGCGAGCAGTACTTC. Translating gives CASSQSGEQYF.

V gene TRBV24-1 combines with J gene TRBJ2-3; tentatively, D is TRBD1 (6 bases). V was trimmed by 5 bases and J by 6 bases, leaving 14 bases between them. The CDR3 has 14 amino acids. Germline CDR1 and CDR2: KGHDR and SFDVKD. The CDR3 is CATSGTEWGDTQYF. CDR3 sequence (DNA): TGTGCCACCAGTGGGACAGAATGGGGGGATACGCAGTATTTT.

This clone was recorded a few times. The V and J genes are TRBV4-2 and TRBJ1-5; tentatively, D is TRBD1 (5 bases). Germline CDR1 reads LGHNA; CDR2 reads YNFKEQ. The V and J ends lost 0 bases and 2 bases respectively, with 8 bases between them. The CDR3 extends over 15 amino acids. The CDR3 here is CASSQDPTGNQPQHF. CDR3 bases: TGTGCCAGCAGCCAAGACCCGACAGGCAATCAGCCCCAGCATTTT.

This chain joins TRBV7-8 and TRBJ2-3; D is perhaps TRBD1 (5 bases). The CDR3 spans 13 residues. V was shortened by 2 bases and J by 5 bases, with 8 bases between the two germline ends. CDR1 and CDR2 from the germline V gene are SGHVS and FQNEAQ. This CDR3 is CASSLTRGDTQYF. CDR3 bases: TGTGCCAGCAGCTTAACAAGGGGAGATACGCAGTATTTT.

The chain uses TRBV28 and TRBJ1-2; D is possibly TRBD1 (6 bases). The CDR3 covers 15 residues. Germline CDR1 reads MDHEN; CDR2 reads SYDVKM. Trimming shortened V by 8 bases and J by 2 bases, and 18 bases separated the two germline ends. The CDR3 sequence is CASGSQATGNYGYTF. CDR3 bases: TGTGCCAGCGGAAGCCAAGCCACAGGGAACTATGGCTACACCTTC.

This clone was found a few times. The J gene is TRBJ1-2, the V gene TRBV3-1 (or the pseudogene TRBV3-2), with TRBD1 as a possible D gene (6 bases). Germline CDR1 is LGHDT and CDR2 is YNNKEL (reference sequence). The CDR3 has 13 residues. The ends were cut back, 6 bases at V and 8 bases at J, with 16 bases in the middle. Here the CDR3 reads CASRPGTQGGYTF. CDR3 in DNA: TGTGCCAGCAGACCCGGGACACAAGGGGGCTACACCTTC.

The chain joins TRBV12-3 or TRBV12-4 to TRBJ1-1, with 8 bases lining up with TRBD1. V shed 5 bases and J 6 bases; nucleotides not matched to a gene: 5. The CDR3 length is 13 residues. This CDR3 reads CASSLEQGAEAFF. The CDR3 coding sequence is TGTGCCAGCAGTCTGGAACAGGGGGCTGAAGCTTTCTTT.

The chain is built from TRBV19 and TRBJ1-1; TRBD1 is a possible D gene (5 bases). The V gene lost 3 bases and the J gene lost 4 bases, with 18 bases spanning the gap. The germline V gene encodes CDR1 LNHDA and CDR2 SQIVND (reference sequence). CDR3 length equals 16 residues. The CDR3 here is CASSIPSAQVATEAFF. CDR3 coding DNA: TGTGCCAGTAGTATCCCATCGGCACAGGTTGCCACTGAAGCTTTCTTT.

V is TRBV5-6 and J is TRBJ1-5; weak D call: TRBD1 (6 bases). CDR1 and CDR2 (germline): SGHDT, YYEEEE. The CDR3 is 16 residues long. The V and J ends lost 2 bases and 2 bases respectively, with 14 bases between them. The CDR3 DNA reads as TGTGCCAGCAGCTTTTGGGGGGCGGGGGGCAATCAGCCCCAGCATTTT. This gives the protein CASSFWGAGGNQPQHF.

V is TRBV19 and J is TRBJ1-2, with D perhaps matching TRBD1 (5 bases). This CDR3 is 11 amino acids long. Trimming removed 10 bases at V and 7 bases at J, with 13 bases between. CDR1 is LNHDA, CDR2 SQIVND, per germline (reference sequence). This CDR3 reads CATQNGGGYTF. For the CDR3, the DNA is TGTGCCACCCAAAACGGGGGTGGCTACACCTTC.

The rearrangement uses TRBV7-3 and TRBJ2-7; the match to TRBD2 covers 9 bases. J lost 1 base, V lost 3 bases, and 1 base had no gene match. CDR1 is SGHTA, CDR2 FQGTGA, per germline. The CDR3 extends over 14 amino acids. CDR3 protein: CASSFAGGSYEQYF. CDR3 sequence (DNA): TGTGCCAGCAGCTTTGCGGGGGGGTCCTACGAGCAGTACTTC.

The V gene is TRBV13, the J gene TRBJ2-7; TRBD2 agrees at 12 bases. The CDR3 runs 15 residues. Germline loops: CDR1 PRHDT, CDR2 FYEKMQ (reference sequence). Trimming cost V 4 bases and J 3 bases; bases outside gene matches: 4. The CDR3 sequence: CASSSRLAGDYEQYF. CDR3 DNA: TGTGCCAGCAGCTCGCGACTAGCGGGGGACTACGAGCAGTACTTC.

The chain couples TRBV27 to TRBJ1-1; D gene uncertain. The V end was cut by 0 bases, the J end by 7 bases, with 9 bases between. The germline gives CDR1 MNHEY, CDR2 SMNVEV (reference sequence). This CDR3 region has 13 residues. CDR3 amino acids: CASSLSSWSEAFF. The CDR3, as DNA: TGTGCCAGCAGTTTATCGAGCTGGAGTGAAGCTTTCTTT.

This clone is a singleton in its sample. J is TRBJ1-2 and V is TRBV9, with TRBD1 matching 8 bases. The junction had 12 bases not matched to a gene; V was cut back by 4 bases and J by 4 bases. The CDR3 length is 16 residues. CDR1 is SGDLS and CDR2 is YYNGEE in the germline V gene. CDR3 sequence reads: CASSSQTGEVSYGYTF. The CDR3 coding sequence is TGTGCCAGCAGCAGCCAGACAGGGGAAGTGAGCTATGGCTACACCTTC. Based on the CDR3 plus reference TRBV9 and TRBJ1-2, the full variable domain is DSGVTQTPKHLITATGQRVTLRCSPRSGDLSVYWYQQSLDQGLQFLIQYYNGEERAKGNILERFSAQQFPDLHSELNLSSLELGDSALYFCASSSQTGEVSYGYTFGSGTRLTVV.

The chain uses TRBV7-8 and TRBJ2-1, with TRBD2 as a possible D gene (5 bases). V lost 0 bases, J lost 8 bases, and 14 bases lay in between. Germline loops: CDR1 SGHVS, CDR2 FQNEAQ. The CDR3 is made up of 15 amino acids. CDR3 residues: CASSLAGWEYDEQFF. DNA for the CDR3: TGTGCCAGCAGCTTAGCGGGGTGGGAGTACGATGAGCAGTTCTTC.

The chain carries TRBV28 and TRBJ1-1; D unresolved. The CDR3 extends over 15 amino acids. Trimming cost V 3 bases and J 2 bases, with 13 bases left between them. CDR1 MDHEN and CDR2 SYDVKM come from the germline V gene. The CDR3 bases are TGTGCCAGCAGTTTGTCCAGGAATATTAACACTGAAGCTTTCTTT. Its translation is CASSLSRNINTEAFF.

The rearrangement uses TRBV27 and TRBJ2-1, with 7 nucleotides matching TRBD2. Germline CDR1 MNHEY, CDR2 SMNVEV (reference sequence). Trimming at V came to 6 bases and at J to 3 bases, leaving 8 bases not matched to a gene. This CDR3 region has 15 residues. The DNA for the CDR3 is TGTGCCAGCAGCCTCCGACTAGCCATCTACAATGAGCAGTTCTTC. This codes for CASSLRLAIYNEQFF.

The chain recombines TRBV18 with TRBJ2-3; D remains unclear. Germline loops: CDR1 KGHSH, CDR2 LQKENI. This CDR3 has 12 residues. V was shortened by 6 bases and J by 0 bases, with 4 bases between the two germline ends. The CDR3 coding sequence is TGTGCCAGCTCGACTAGCACAGATACGCAGTATTTT. Encoded protein: CASSTSTDTQYF.

J is TRBJ1-4 and V is TRBV2, with 7 bases identical to TRBD1. V shed 10 bases, J shed 8 bases, and the junction held 7 bases outside the gene matches. The CDR3 contains 12 residues. Germline lookup yields CDR1 SNHLY and CDR2 FYNNEI. CDR3: CATEGAQEKLFF. CDR3 nucleotide sequence: TGTGCCACCGAGGGGGCGCAGGAAAAACTGTTTTTT.